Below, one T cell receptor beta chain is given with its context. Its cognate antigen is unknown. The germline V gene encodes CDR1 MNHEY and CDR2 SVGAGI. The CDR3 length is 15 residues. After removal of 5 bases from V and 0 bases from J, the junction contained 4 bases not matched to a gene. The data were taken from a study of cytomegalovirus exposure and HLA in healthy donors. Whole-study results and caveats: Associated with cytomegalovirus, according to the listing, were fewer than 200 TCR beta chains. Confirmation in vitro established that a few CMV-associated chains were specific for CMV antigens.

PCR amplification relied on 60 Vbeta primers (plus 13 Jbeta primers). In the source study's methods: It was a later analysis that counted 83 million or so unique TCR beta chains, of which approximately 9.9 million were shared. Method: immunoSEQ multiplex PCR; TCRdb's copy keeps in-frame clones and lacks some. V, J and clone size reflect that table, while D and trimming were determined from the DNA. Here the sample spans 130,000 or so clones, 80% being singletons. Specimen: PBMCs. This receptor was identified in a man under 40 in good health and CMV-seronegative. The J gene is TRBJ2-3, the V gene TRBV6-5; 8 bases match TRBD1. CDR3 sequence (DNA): TGTGCCAGCAGTCCTTGGACAGGGAGCACAGATACGCAGTATTTT. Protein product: CASSPWTGSTDTQYF.